The 32 T cell receptor beta chains given below trace back to one sample, sequenced in a study of CD8 T cells in Susac syndrome. About 0.45 to 1 ug RNA was reverse transcribed with random hexamers. TCRdb reprocessed the immunoSEQ multiplex PCR reads with MiXCR, giving one entry per CDR3 protein. The data contain 140,000 to 150,000 distinct CDR3 sequences, nearly 97% of them singletons. Sequenced input: CD4+ T cells from PBMCs. Receptors originate from a human donor with Susac syndrome.

This chain links TRBV5-1 with TRBJ2-2, with TRBD2 matching 10 bases. The CDR3 loop spans 16 amino acids. J lost 3 bases, V lost 4 bases, and 6 bases had no gene match. Germline V gene data show CDR1 as SGHRS and CDR2 as YFSETQ. The CDR3 here is CASSRGLAEYTGELFF. Here the CDR3 DNA reads TGCGCCAGCAGCAGAGGACTAGCGGAGTACACCGGGGAGCTGTTTTTT.

This sequence joins TRBV20-1 and TRBJ2-3; possibly TRBD1 for D (5 bases). The CDR3 extends over 14 amino acids. Germline V CDR1 and CDR2: DFQATT, SNEGSKA (reference sequence). Deletions cut 3 bases from V and 2 bases from J, with 12 bases between. The CDR3 is CSARQGRHTDTQYF. For the CDR3, the DNA is TGCAGTGCTAGGCAGGGCAGGCACACAGATACGCAGTATTTT.

The V call is TRBV5-1, the J call TRBJ2-1, with 13 bases aligning to TRBD2. The CDR3 is 16 amino acids. Germline V gene data show CDR1 as SGHRS and CDR2 as YFSETQ. V shed 0 bases and J 7 bases; nucleotides not matched to a gene: 4. The CDR3: CASSLAGLAGVNEQFF. The CDR3, as DNA: TGCGCCAGCAGCTTGGCTGGACTAGCGGGGGTTAATGAGCAGTTCTTC.

This chain joins TRBV3-1 and TRBJ1-2; a weak D match, TRBD1 (5 bases). This CDR3 has 15 amino acids. Germline CDR1 reads LGHDT; CDR2 reads YNNKEL (reference sequence). V shed 3 bases and J shed 8 bases, with 19 bases lying between them. CDR3 sequence: CASSQSLTGSRGYTF. For the CDR3, the DNA is TGTGCCAGCAGCCAGTCTCTCACAGGTTCAAGAGGCTACACCTTC.

This chain links TRBV9 with TRBJ2-1; D may be TRBD1 or TRBD2 (6 bases each). Germline lookup yields CDR1 SGDLS and CDR2 YYNGEE. The V end was cut by 7 bases, the J end by 8 bases, with 10 bases between. The CDR3 has 11 residues. This chain's CDR3 is CASGRGDEQFF. DNA for the CDR3: TGTGCCAGCGGTAGGGGGGATGAGCAGTTCTTC.

The genes are TRBV28 and TRBJ2-5; possible D gene TRBD1, 5 bases. CDR1 MDHEN and CDR2 SYDVKM come from the germline V gene. Trimming cost V 3 bases and J 4 bases, with 18 bases left between them. The CDR3 covers 16 residues. CDR3 sequence reads: CASSFSFRDMGETQYF. The CDR3 DNA sequence: TGTGCCAGCAGTTTCTCCTTCAGGGATATGGGAGAGACCCAGTACTTC.

This chain joins TRBV6-1 and TRBJ2-3; no definite D call. The germline V gene has CDR1 MNHNS and CDR2 SASEGT. The V gene lost 8 bases and the J gene lost 0 bases, with 15 bases spanning the gap. The CDR3 runs to 15 residues. CDR3 DNA sequence: TGTGCCAGCCAAAGAAGCGACTCTAGCACAGATACGCAGTATTTT. This codes for CASQRSDSSTDTQYF.

The chain couples TRBV5-1 to TRBJ1-1; TRBD1 is a possible D gene (6 bases). V shed 9 bases and J shed 6 bases, with 18 bases lying between them. CDR1 and CDR2 (germline): SGHRS, YFSETQ. CDR3 length: 13 amino acids. The CDR3 DNA reads as TGCGCCATCCTTCCGACAGGTCGCGCTGAAGCTTTCTTT. Its protein is CAILPTGRAEAFF.

This clonotype was seen a single time. The rearrangement joins TRBV20-1 to TRBJ2-5; D tentatively reads TRBD1 or TRBD2 (5 bases each). Trimming pared 4 bases from V and 5 bases from J, leaving 17 bases between. CDR1 DFQATT and CDR2 SNEGSKA come from the germline V gene (reference sequence). The CDR3 length is 14 residues. CDR3 region: CSANRGPSGETQYF. In DNA form, the CDR3 reads TGCAGTGCTAACCGGGGACCATCGGGGGAGACCCAGTACTTC.

CDR3 nucleotide sequence: TGTGCCATCAGTGAGTCGGTCGCTAGCGGGGGCGAGCAGTACTTC. Protein sequence: CAISESVASGGEQYF. The gene calls are TRBV10-3 and TRBJ2-7; TRBD2 matches at 10 bases. The CDR3 consists of 15 residues. Trimming took 0 bases from V and 6 from J; bases not matched to a gene: 5. In germline, CDR1 is ENHRY, CDR2 SYGVKD.

The J gene is TRBJ2-1, the V gene TRBV7-3; D is ambiguous. The germline V and J ends were trimmed by 0 bases and 10 bases, with 10 bases remaining between them. This CDR3 is built from 13 residues. Germline CDR1 and CDR2: SGHTA and FQGTGA. CDR3 region: CASSLTDGWEQFF. CDR3 bases: TGTGCCAGCAGCTTAACTGACGGGTGGGAGCAGTTCTTC.

The chain carries TRBV20-1 and TRBJ2-6; D is ambiguous. The V gene's germline CDR1 is DFQATT and CDR2 SNEGSKA (reference sequence). CDR3 length: 16 residues. V dropped 6 bases and J dropped 0 bases, with 15 bases sitting between them. CDR3 DNA sequence: TGCAGTGCCCATGTTATGGGAAACTCTGGGGCCAACGTCCTGACTTTC. Translating gives CSAHVMGNSGANVLTF.

The rearrangement uses TRBV10-3 and TRBJ2-1, with TRBD2 matching 9 bases. The CDR3 contains 15 residues. Trimming at V came to 2 bases and at J to 8 bases, leaving 7 bases not matched to a gene. CDR1 is ENHRY and CDR2 is SYGVKD in the germline V gene. The DNA of the CDR3 is TGTGCCATCAGTGAGGGGGTAGCGGGAGCGGATGAGCAGTTCTTC. The encoded protein is CAISEGVAGADEQFF.

The genes are TRBV7-9 and TRBJ1-5, with a possible D match to TRBD1 (6 bases). The V and J ends lost 5 bases and 6 bases respectively, with 14 bases between them. CDR1 and CDR2 from the germline V gene are SEHNR and FQNEAQ (reference sequence). The CDR3 consists of 14 residues. The CDR3 is CASSLGGWGQPQHF. CDR3 coding DNA: TGTGCCAGCAGCCTAGGGGGTTGGGGTCAGCCCCAGCATTTT.

V usage is TRBV9 and J usage is TRBJ2-4; 9 bases match TRBD1. The junction had 8 bases not matched to a gene; V was cut back by 2 bases and J by 8 bases. Germline V CDR1 and CDR2: SGDLS, YYNGEE. This CDR3 is 15 amino acids long. CDR3 region: CASSVSWGQGYIQYF. In DNA, the CDR3 is TGTGCCAGCAGCGTGTCATGGGGACAGGGCTACATTCAGTACTTC.

V usage is TRBV20-1 and J usage is TRBJ1-3; 8 bases match TRBD1. This CDR3 contains 14 residues. V lost 3 bases and J lost 4; bases outside the gene matches: 5. Germline CDR1 DFQATT, CDR2 SNEGSKA (reference sequence). The CDR3 spells CSARQGAGGNTIYF. The CDR3 DNA reads TGCAGTGCTAGGCAGGGGGCGGGCGGAAACACCATATATTTT.

J is TRBJ2-7 and V is TRBV6-2 or TRBV6-3; 14 bases fit TRBD2. Per germline, CDR1 MNHEY and CDR2 SVGEGT. V gave up 5 bases and J gave up 6 bases; unmatched junction bases: 6. This CDR3 is built from 15 residues. The CDR3 spells CASSMTSGGAFEQYF. CDR3 in DNA: TGTGCCAGCAGTATGACTAGCGGGGGGGCCTTCGAGCAGTACTTC.

This chain links TRBV19 with TRBJ2-5; the D is unclear. Trimming removed 1 base at V and 5 bases at J, with 11 bases between. This CDR3 comprises 14 residues. Germline V gene lookup returns CDR1 LNHDA and CDR2 SQIVND (reference sequence). The CDR3 loop reads CASSIANRPETQYF. The CDR3 DNA reads as TGTGCCAGTAGTATAGCGAACCGACCGGAGACCCAGTACTTC.

The chain links TRBV20-1 to TRBJ1-4; D remains unclear. CDR3 length equals 13 residues. CDR1 DFQATT and CDR2 SNEGSKA come from the germline V gene (reference sequence). V was cut by 2 bases and J by 8 bases, with 12 bases left in between. This CDR3 is CSARTHSEEKLFF. In DNA, the CDR3 is TGCAGTGCTAGAACCCACTCCGAGGAAAAACTGTTTTTT.

This clonotype was seen only once. The chain has TRBV12-5 and TRBJ1-3; 7 nucleotides match TRBD1. CDR3 length equals 15 residues. J was trimmed by 0 bases and V by 9 bases; bases with no gene match: 8. CDR1 is LGHNT and CDR2 is FRNRAP in the germline V gene. CDR3 DNA sequence: TGTGCTAGGACGGGACAGCCCGACTCTGGAAACACCATATATTTT. Translating gives CARTGQPDSGNTIYF. The whole variable domain, remainder taken from reference TRBV12-5 and TRBJ1-3, is DARVTQTPRHKVTEMGQEVTMRCQPILGHNTVFWYRQTMMQGLELLAYFRNRAPLDDSGMPKDRFSAEMPDATLATLKIQPSEPRDSAVYFCARTGQPDSGNTIYFGEGSWLTVV.

The V gene is TRBV15, the J gene TRBJ1-5, with no clear D. Trimming took off 0 bases at V and 9 bases at J, with 12 bases between the two ends. The length of the CDR3 is 14 residues. Per the germline V gene, CDR1 is LNHNV and CDR2 is YYDKDF (reference sequence). DNA of the CDR3: TGTGCCACCAGCAGAGAGTCCCTTTGGGGGCCCCAGCATTTT. Translating it yields CATSRESLWGPQHF.

This rearrangement joins TRBV12-3 or TRBV12-4 to TRBJ1-4, with D perhaps TRBD1 (6 bases). V lost 7 bases and J 8 bases, leaving 17 bases between the germline ends. The CDR3 totals 14 residues. The CDR3: CASTMGGFSEKLFF. The CDR3 nucleotides are TGTGCCAGCACCATGGGGGGCTTCAGCGAAAAACTGTTTTTT.

This clonotype was picked up one time. The chain carries TRBV19 and TRBJ2-2; 7 bases agree with TRBD2. This CDR3 has 14 amino acids. CDR1 is LNHDA, CDR2 SQIVND, per germline (reference sequence). V was clipped by 7 bases and J by 7 bases; unmatched bases: 9. CDR3 in amino acids: CASNRGGSYGELFF. The CDR3 DNA reads TGTGCCAGTAATCGAGGCGGGAGTTACGGGGAGCTGTTTTTT.

V gene TRBV6-5 combines with J gene TRBJ2-7; TRBD2 might be the D (5 bases). V lost 7 bases and J lost 1, with 14 bases in between. CDR1 is MNHEY and CDR2 is SVGAGI in the germline V gene. CDR3 length: 14 amino acids. The CDR3 nucleotides read TGTGCCAGCACCGCTTTGCCGGGGTCCTACGAGCAGTACTTC. This codes for CASTALPGSYEQYF.

This clonotype has just one count. V and J are TRBV12-3 or TRBV12-4 and TRBJ2-5; 12 nucleotides match TRBD2. This CDR3 is 16 amino acids long. After removal of 5 bases from V and 2 bases from J, the junction contained 6 bases not matched to a gene. The CDR3 coding sequence is TGTGCCAGCAGTGCCCATGGGACTAGCGGGCAAGAGACCCAGTACTTC. Amino acid sequence: CASSAHGTSGQETQYF.

The chain uses TRBV7-2 and TRBJ2-1; D perhaps matches TRBD1 (5 bases). V was cut by 1 base and J by 10 bases, with 11 bases left in between. CDR1 is SGHTA and CDR2 is FQGNSA in the germline V gene. The CDR3 is 13 residues long. The CDR3 spells CASSLDRGGEQFF. CDR3 in DNA: TGTGCCAGCAGCTTAGATAGGGGCGGCGAGCAGTTCTTC.

This sequence joins TRBV12-3 or TRBV12-4 and TRBJ1-2; 10 bases are shared with TRBD1. With 8 bases clipped from V and 8 bases from J, the junction kept 5 bases outside the gene matches. The CDR3 spans 12 residues. The CDR3 nucleotides read TGTGCCAGCGGGGGGACAGGGGCGGGCTACACCTTC. It is translated as CASGGTGAGYTF.

J is TRBJ1-1 and V is TRBV27; 7 nucleotides agree with TRBD1. Per germline, CDR1 MNHEY and CDR2 SMNVEV (reference sequence). The ends lost 10 bases at V and 8 bases at J; junction bases unmatched: 13. The CDR3 is 13 residues long. The CDR3 loop reads CAIQRAGGTEAFF. In DNA form, the CDR3 reads TGTGCCATCCAGAGGGCAGGGGGGACCGAAGCTTTCTTT.

The chain employs TRBV12-3 or TRBV12-4 and TRBJ2-5; 7 nucleotides match TRBD1. Trimming took 7 bases from V and 1 from J; bases not matched to a gene: 3. The CDR3 sequence is 13 residues long. The CDR3 reads CASNRDSQETQYF. CDR3 in DNA: TGTGCCAGCAATAGGGACAGCCAAGAGACCCAGTACTTC.

For the CDR3, the DNA is TGCAGTGCCCGGACCAATGAAAAACTGTTTTTT. It translates to CSARTNEKLFF. This chain uses TRBV20-1 with TRBJ1-4; D remains unclear. The CDR3 has 11 residues. Trimming cost V 6 bases and J 5 bases, with 7 bases left between them. Germline-derived CDR1 and CDR2 are DFQATT and SNEGSKA (reference sequence).

This chain uses TRBV7-9 with TRBJ1-2; unclear D gene. The V end lost 2 bases, the J end lost 7 bases, and 14 bases lay between the germline ends. This CDR3 is 14 amino acids long. The V gene's germline CDR1 is SEHNR and CDR2 FQNEAQ (reference sequence). The CDR3 DNA reads TGTGCCAGCAGCTTATTGTCGGGGATCGGTGGCTACACCTTC. Protein sequence: CASSLLSGIGGYTF. Together with reference TRBV7-9 and TRBJ1-2, the CDR3 gives the full variable domain: DTGVSQNPRHKITKRGQNVTFRCDPISEHNRLYWYRQTLGQGPEFLTYFQNEAQLEKSRLLSDRFSAERPKGSFSTLEIQRTEQGDSAMYLCASSLLSGIGGYTFGSGTRLTVV.

The gene calls are TRBV20-1 and TRBJ1-1; D unresolved. The CDR3 is 12 residues long. The V end was cut by 4 bases, the J end by 0 bases, with 6 bases between. The germline V gene encodes CDR1 DFQATT and CDR2 SNEGSKA (reference sequence). As DNA, the CDR3 is TGCAGTGCTAAGTTCCTGAACACTGAAGCTTTCTTT. It specifies CSAKFLNTEAFF.